This T cell receptor beta chain derives from a study of T-cell memory formation after mild COVID-19. Study outcomes and limitations: Clonal second-wave expansions that peaked on day 37 had unconfirmed SARS-CoV-2 specificity.

TCRdb used MiXCR to reprocess the 5' RACE reads, holding one entry per CDR3 protein. This table has about 270,000 distinct CDR3 sequences, 15% to 20% appearing once. This clonotype was seen more than once but under ten times. Its antigen is unknown. This clonotype was obtained from a young man who had mild COVID-19 (a few samples of this study predate the infection). Cell type and time point are not known. Sequencing used PBMCs or a T cell subset sorted from them (not recorded which).

In DNA, the CDR3 is TGTGCCAGCAGCCAAGATCTGGGGATTTCAAGACGAAGCACAGATACGCAGTATTTT. It codes for CASSQDLGISRRSTDTQYF. The chain employs TRBV4-2 and TRBJ2-3; D uncertain. This CDR3 contains 19 residues. Trimming shortened V by 0 bases and J by 0 bases, and 19 bases separated the two germline ends. Germline V gene sequence: CDR1 LGHNA, CDR2 YNFKEQ.